These 9 T cell receptor beta chains originate from one sample sequenced in a study of blood T cell repertoires in COVID-19. Libraries were prepared by immunoSEQ multiplex PCR; TCRdb keeps only in-frame clonotypes and omits some of them. Of 300,000 to 350,000 clones in the sample, roughly 86% were seen once. Input material: peripheral blood. The receptors come from a woman in her 70s with COVID-19, enrolled during active disease.

This chain connects TRBV29-1 to TRBJ1-4; D perhaps matches TRBD1 (5 bases). The germline V gene has CDR1 SQVTM and CDR2 ANQGSEA. There are 13 residues in the CDR3. Trimming took 4 bases from V and 5 from J, leaving 11 bases between them. CDR3 in amino acids: CSVAQGSNEKLFF. The DNA of the CDR3 is TGCAGCGTTGCCCAGGGTTCCAATGAAAAACTGTTTTTT. Looking up the rest from reference TRBV29-1 and TRBJ1-4 gives the full variable domain: SAVISQKPSRDICQRGTSLTIQCQVDSQVTMMFWYRQQPGQSLTLIATANQGSEATYESGFVIDKFPISRPNLTFSTLTVSNMSPEDSSIYLCSVAQGSNEKLFFGSGTQLSVL.

The V and J genes are TRBV2 and TRBJ2-7; 9 bases map to TRBD2. The CDR3 contains 15 residues. V lost 7 bases, J lost 5 bases, and 12 bases stayed unmatched. Per germline, CDR1 SNHLY and CDR2 FYNNEI. As DNA, the CDR3 is TGTGCCAGCAAGATGAGCGGGGGGTGGCCTGACGAGCAGTACTTC. It specifies CASKMSGGWPDEQYF. The whole variable domain, filled in from reference TRBV2 and TRBJ2-7, reads EPEVTQTPSHQVTQMGQEVILRCVPISNHLYFYWYRQILGQKVEFLVSFYNNEISEKSEIFDDQFSVERPDGSNFTLKIRSTKLEDSAMYFCASKMSGGWPDEQYFGPGTRLTVT.

The chain couples TRBV27 to TRBJ2-5; 11 positions match TRBD2. The germline V gene has CDR1 MNHEY and CDR2 SMNVEV (reference sequence). The CDR3 contains 17 residues. V lost 6 bases, J lost 3 bases, and 12 bases stayed unmatched. In nucleotides, the CDR3 is TGTGCCAGCAGAGGTCCCGGGACTAGCGGCTTCGAAGAGACCCAGTACTTC. Protein: CASRGPGTSGFEETQYF.

The genes are TRBV30 and TRBJ1-5, with TRBD1 identical over 9 bases. Germline assignment: CDR1 GTSNPN and CDR2 SVGIG (reference sequence). The V and J ends lost 2 bases and 5 bases, in that order; junction bases with no gene match: 4. The CDR3 has 14 residues. The CDR3 reads CAWSMGQGDQPQHF. CDR3 DNA sequence: TGTGCCTGGAGTATGGGACAGGGTGATCAGCCCCAGCATTTT.

The chain joins TRBV27 to TRBJ1-6, with TRBD1 identical over 9 bases. There are 13 residues in the CDR3. The V and J ends lost 6 bases and 10 bases, in that order; junction bases with no gene match: 4. Germline V gene sequence: CDR1 MNHEY, CDR2 SMNVEV (reference sequence). The chain's CDR3 is CASSWTGESPLHF. For the CDR3, the DNA is TGTGCCAGCAGCTGGACAGGGGAATCACCCCTCCACTTT.

The chain has TRBV7-9 and TRBJ1-1, with D perhaps matching TRBD1 (5 bases). Between the trimmed V and J ends, which lost 7 bases and 1 base, there was a span of 10 bases. The CDR3 covers 13 residues. The germline CDR1 and CDR2 sequences are SEHNR and FQNEAQ (reference sequence). CDR3 DNA: TGTGCCAGCAACCTCGGGGGGAACACTGAAGCTTTCTTT. Its translation: CASNLGGNTEAFF.

This chain links TRBV27 with TRBJ2-7; 9 bases are shared with TRBD2. This CDR3 spans 14 amino acids. Unmatched junction bases numbered 12, after V lost 8 bases and J lost 7 bases. From germline, CDR1 is MNHEY and CDR2 SMNVEV (reference sequence). CDR3 protein: CASRMLAGPGEQYF. DNA for the CDR3: TGTGCCAGCCGCATGCTAGCGGGGCCGGGGGAGCAGTACTTC.

The rearrangement links TRBV7-2 to TRBJ2-1, with 12 nucleotides matching TRBD2. CDR1 SGHTA and CDR2 FQGNSA come from the germline V gene. Trimming took 5 bases from V and 7 from J; bases not matched to a gene: 9. The CDR3 is made up of 16 amino acids. The DNA for the CDR3 is TGTGCCAGCAGCCGCCATCTAGCGGGGGGGCCAAATGAGCAGTTCTTC. Translated, it gives CASSRHLAGGPNEQFF.

The rearrangement joins TRBV7-9 to TRBJ1-1, with D possibly being TRBD1 (5 bases). The V end was cut by 1 base, the J end by 3 bases, with 15 bases between. The length of the CDR3 is 16 residues. Per the germline V gene, CDR1 is SEHNR and CDR2 is FQNEAQ (reference sequence). The CDR3 nucleotides are TGTGCCAGCAGCTTAGGGGGCACAGCTTACTACACTGAAGCTTTCTTT. Protein product: CASSLGGTAYYTEAFF.